This T cell receptor beta chain stems from a study of T cells in Graves' hyperthyroidism and ophthalmopathy. Study outcomes and limitations: Within blood appeared most thyroid clonotypes that had expanded above 0.001.

Amplification of TCR beta CDR3 regions used RNA as the template. In the first-round RT-PCR of the TCR CDR3, the HTBI primer set was used. A single record per CDR3 protein comes from TCRdb applying MiXCR to the multiplex PCR reads. The profile shows 300,000 or so distinct CDR3 sequences, 15% to 20% of them singletons. This clonotype was seen at least ten times. Antigen unknown. The V gene lost 5 bases and the J gene lost 0 bases, with 11 bases spanning the gap. The CDR3 contains 15 residues. The V gene's germline CDR1 is SNHLY and CDR2 FYNNEI. The study excluded patients with uncontrolled infection, other autoimmune disease, pregnancy or lactation. Diagnosis rested on symptoms, serum thyroxine and TRAb, thyroid ultrasound, and orbital computed tomography. Out of about 10 ml of fresh peripheral blood came the PBMCs.

This sequence was found in a woman aged 50 to 65 with Graves' hyperthyroidism. The sample taken for sequencing was blood. The chain joins TRBV2 to TRBJ2-1; the D is unclear. The CDR3 DNA is TGTGCCAGCAGTTCGGACCGTTACTCCTACAATGAGCAGTTCTTC. Protein sequence: CASSSDRYSYNEQFF.